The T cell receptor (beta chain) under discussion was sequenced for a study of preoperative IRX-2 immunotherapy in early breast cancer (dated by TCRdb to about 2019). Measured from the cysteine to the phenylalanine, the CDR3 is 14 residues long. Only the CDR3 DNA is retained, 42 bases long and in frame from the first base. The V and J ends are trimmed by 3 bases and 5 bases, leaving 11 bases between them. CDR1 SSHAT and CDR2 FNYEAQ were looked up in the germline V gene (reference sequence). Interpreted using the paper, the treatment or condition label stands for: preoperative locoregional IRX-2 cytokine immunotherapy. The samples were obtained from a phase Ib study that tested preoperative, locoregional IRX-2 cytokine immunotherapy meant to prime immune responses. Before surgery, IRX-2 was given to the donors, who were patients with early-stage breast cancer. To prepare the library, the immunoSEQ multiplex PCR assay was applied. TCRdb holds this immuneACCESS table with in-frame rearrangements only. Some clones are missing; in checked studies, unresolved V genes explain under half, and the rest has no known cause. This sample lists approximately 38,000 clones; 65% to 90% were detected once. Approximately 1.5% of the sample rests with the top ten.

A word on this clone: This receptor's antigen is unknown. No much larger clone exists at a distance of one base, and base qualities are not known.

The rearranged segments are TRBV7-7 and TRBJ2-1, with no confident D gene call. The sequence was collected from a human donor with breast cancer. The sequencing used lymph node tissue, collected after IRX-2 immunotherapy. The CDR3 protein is CASSLGSLHNEQFF. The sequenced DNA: TGTGCCAGCAGCTTGGGCTCCCTTCACAATGAGCAGTTCTTC.